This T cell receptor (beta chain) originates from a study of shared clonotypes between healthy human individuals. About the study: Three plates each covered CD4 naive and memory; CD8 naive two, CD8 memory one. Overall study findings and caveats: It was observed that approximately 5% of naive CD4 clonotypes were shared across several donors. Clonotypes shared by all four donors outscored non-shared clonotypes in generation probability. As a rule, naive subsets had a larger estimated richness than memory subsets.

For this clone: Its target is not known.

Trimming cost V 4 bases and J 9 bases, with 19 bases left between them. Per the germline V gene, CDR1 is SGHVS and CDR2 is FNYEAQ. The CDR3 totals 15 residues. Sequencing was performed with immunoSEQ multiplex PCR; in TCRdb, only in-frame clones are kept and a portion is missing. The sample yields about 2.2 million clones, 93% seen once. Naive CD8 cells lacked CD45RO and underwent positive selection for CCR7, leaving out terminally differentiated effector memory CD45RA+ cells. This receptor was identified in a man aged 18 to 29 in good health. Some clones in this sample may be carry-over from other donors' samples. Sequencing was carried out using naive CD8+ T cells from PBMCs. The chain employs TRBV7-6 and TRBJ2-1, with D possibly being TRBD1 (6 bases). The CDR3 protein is CASSSPGAPFGEQFF. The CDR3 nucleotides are TGTGCCAGCAGCTCTCCAGGGGCACCGTTTGGTGAGCAGTTCTTC.